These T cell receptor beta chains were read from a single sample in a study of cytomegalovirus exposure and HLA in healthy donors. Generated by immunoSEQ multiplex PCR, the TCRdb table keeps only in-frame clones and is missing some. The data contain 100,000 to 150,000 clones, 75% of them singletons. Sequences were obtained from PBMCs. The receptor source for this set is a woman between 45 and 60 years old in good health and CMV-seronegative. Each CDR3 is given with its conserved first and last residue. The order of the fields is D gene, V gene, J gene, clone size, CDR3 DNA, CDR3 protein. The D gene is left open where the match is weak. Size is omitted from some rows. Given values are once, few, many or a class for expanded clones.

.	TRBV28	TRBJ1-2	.	TGTGCCAGCAGTTATCAGGGACAATACTATGGCTACACCTTC	CASSYQGQYYGYTF
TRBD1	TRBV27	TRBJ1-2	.	TGTGCCAGCAGTTATTCGCGGGGACAGTACAACTATGGCTACACCTTC	CASSYSRGQYNYGYTF
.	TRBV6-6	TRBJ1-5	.	TGTGCCAGCAGTTACACGGGGGGGGATAGCAATCAGCCCCAGCATTTT	CASSYTGGDSNQPQHF
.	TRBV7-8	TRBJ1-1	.	TGTGCCAGCAGCTTAGTTTTAACCGGGAACACTGAAGCTTTCTTT	CASSLVLTGNTEAFF
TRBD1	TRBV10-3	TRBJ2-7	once	TGTGCCATCAGTGAGCAGGGGGTTTCGTCCTACGAGCAGTACTTC	CAISEQGVSSYEQYF
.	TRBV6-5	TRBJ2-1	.	TGTGCCAGCAGTTACGGCGGGCGCTACAATGAGCAGTTCTTC	CASSYGGRYNEQFF
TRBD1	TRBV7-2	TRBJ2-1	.	TGTGCCAGCAGCTTGGGACAGGGTTATAGTGAGCAGTTCTTC	CASSLGQGYSEQFF
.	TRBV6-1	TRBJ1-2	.	TGTGCCAGCAGTGAGGGGGGGCGAGTGGAGACCTTC	CASSEGGRVETF
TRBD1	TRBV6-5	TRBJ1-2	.	TGTGCCAGCAGTTACGGCAGGGGGATCGAAAATGGCTACACCTTC	CASSYGRGIENGYTF
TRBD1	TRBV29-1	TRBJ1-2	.	TGTGCGCGAATGGGGACAGGTGGATATGGCTACACCTTC	CARMGTGGYGYTF
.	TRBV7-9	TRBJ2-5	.	TGTGCCAGCAGCCAACAGGGAGTCTTTTCGGAGACCCAGTACTTC	CASSQQGVFSETQYF
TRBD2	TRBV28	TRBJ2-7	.	TGTGCCAGCAGTTTCCCGGTAGCGGGGTACGAGCAGTACTTC	CASSFPVAGYEQYF
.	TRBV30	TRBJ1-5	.	TGTGCCTGGAGTCGAAAGGGGACACTCGAGGGACCCCAGCATTTT	CAWSRKGTLEGPQHF
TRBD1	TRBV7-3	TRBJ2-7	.	TGTGCCAGCAGCCCCTCCGGGACAGGTCGCTACGAGCAGTACTTC	CASSPSGTGRYEQYF
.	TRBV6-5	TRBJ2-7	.	TGTGCCAGCACCTCTCGGTACTCCTACGAGCAGTACTTC	CASTSRYSYEQYF
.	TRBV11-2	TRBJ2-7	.	TGTGCCAGCAGCTTAGGTTCAGGGGCAAGCTCCTACGAGCAGTACTTC	CASSLGSGASSYEQYF